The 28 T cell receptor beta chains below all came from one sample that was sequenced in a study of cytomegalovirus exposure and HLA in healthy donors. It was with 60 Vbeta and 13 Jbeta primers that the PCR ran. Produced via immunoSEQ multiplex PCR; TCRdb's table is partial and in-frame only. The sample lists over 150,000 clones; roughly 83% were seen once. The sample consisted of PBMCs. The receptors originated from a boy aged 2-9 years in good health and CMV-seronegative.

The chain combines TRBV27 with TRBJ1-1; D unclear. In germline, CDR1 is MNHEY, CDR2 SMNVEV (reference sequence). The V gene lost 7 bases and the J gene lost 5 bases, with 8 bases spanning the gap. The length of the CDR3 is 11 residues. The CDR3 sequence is CASKRVTEAFF. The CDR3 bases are TGTGCCAGCAAGAGGGTGACTGAAGCTTTCTTT.

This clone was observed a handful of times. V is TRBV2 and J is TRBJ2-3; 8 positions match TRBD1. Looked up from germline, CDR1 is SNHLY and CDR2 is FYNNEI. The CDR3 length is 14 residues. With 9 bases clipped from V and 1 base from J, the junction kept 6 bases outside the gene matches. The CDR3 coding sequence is TGTGCCAGGTCCCCGGGACAGGGCACAGATACGCAGTATTTT. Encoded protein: CARSPGQGTDTQYF.

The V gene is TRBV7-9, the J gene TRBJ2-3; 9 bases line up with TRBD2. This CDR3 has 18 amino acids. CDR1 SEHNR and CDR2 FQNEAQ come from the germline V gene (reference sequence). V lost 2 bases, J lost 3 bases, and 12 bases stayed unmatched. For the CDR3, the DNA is TGTGCCAGCAGCTTACCTTCTTGGCGGGGGGGTATGACAGATACGCAGTATTTT. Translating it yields CASSLPSWRGGMTDTQYF.

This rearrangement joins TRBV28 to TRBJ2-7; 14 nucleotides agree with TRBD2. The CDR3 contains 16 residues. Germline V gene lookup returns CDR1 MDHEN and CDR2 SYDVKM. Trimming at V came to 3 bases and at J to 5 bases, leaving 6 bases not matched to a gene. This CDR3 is CASSFSGTSGGHEQYV. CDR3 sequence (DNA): TGTGCCAGCAGTTTCTCTGGGACTAGCGGGGGCCACGAGCAGTACGTC.

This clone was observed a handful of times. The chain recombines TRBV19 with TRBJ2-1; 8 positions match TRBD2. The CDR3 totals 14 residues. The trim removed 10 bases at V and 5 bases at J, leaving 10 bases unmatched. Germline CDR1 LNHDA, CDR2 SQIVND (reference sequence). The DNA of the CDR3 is TGTGCCACCCGAGGGACTAGGTTCGACAATGAGCAGTTCTTC. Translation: CATRGTRFDNEQFF.

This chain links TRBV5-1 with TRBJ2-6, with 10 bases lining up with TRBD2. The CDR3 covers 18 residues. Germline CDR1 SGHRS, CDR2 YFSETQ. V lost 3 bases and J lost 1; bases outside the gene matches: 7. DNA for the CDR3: TGCGCCAGCAGCTCTACGGCTAGCGGGAGATCTGGGGCCAACGTCCTGACTTTC. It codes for CASSSTASGRSGANVLTF.

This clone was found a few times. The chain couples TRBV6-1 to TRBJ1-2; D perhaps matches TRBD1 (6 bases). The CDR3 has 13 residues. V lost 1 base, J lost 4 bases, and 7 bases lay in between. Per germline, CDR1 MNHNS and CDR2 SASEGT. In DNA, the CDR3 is TGTGCCAGCAGTGAAGGACAGGCCTATGGCTACACCTTC. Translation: CASSEGQAYGYTF.

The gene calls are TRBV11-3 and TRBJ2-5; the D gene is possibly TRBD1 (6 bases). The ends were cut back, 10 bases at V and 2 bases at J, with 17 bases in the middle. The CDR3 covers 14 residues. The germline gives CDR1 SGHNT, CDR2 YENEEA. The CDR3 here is CATQGSRGQETQYF. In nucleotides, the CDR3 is TGTGCCACCCAGGGTTCCAGGGGTCAAGAGACCCAGTACTTC.

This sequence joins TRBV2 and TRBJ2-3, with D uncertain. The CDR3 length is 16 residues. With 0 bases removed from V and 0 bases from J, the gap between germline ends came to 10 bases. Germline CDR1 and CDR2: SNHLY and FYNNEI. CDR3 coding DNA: TGTGCCAGCAGTGAAGCTCGGGTCTCCAGCACAGATACGCAGTATTTT. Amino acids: CASSEARVSSTDTQYF.

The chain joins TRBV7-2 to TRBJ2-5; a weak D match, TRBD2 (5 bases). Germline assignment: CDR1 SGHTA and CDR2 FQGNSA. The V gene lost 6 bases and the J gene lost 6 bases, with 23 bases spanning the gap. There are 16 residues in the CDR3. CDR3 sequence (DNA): TGTGCCAGCAGTACGGCGGCGGCTACCCGGAGGCAGACCCAGTACTTC. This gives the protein CASSTAAATRRQTQYF.

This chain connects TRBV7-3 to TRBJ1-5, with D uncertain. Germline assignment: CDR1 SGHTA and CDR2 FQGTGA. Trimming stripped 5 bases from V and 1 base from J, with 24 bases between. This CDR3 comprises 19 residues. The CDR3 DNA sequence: TGTGCCAGCAGCCCCCCCCGGTCCGGGGAGGCTCGGAGCAATCAGCCCCAGCATTTT. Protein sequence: CASSPPRSGEARSNQPQHF.

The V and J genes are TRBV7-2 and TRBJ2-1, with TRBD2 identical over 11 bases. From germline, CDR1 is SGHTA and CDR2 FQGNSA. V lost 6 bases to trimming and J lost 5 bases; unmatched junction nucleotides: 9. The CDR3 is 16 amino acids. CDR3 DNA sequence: TGTGCCAGCAGGTGGACGGGGACTAGCGGAAACAATGAGCAGTTCTTC. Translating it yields CASRWTGTSGNNEQFF.

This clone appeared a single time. CDR3 in DNA: TGTGCCAGCAGGCCCCGCACTAGCCCCAATGAGCAGTTCTTC. Protein product: CASRPRTSPNEQFF. The genes are TRBV6-1 and TRBJ2-1; weak D call: TRBD2 (6 bases). The CDR3 has 14 residues. Germline V gives CDR1 MNHNS, CDR2 SASEGT. V lost 6 bases and J 6 bases, leaving 15 bases between the germline ends.

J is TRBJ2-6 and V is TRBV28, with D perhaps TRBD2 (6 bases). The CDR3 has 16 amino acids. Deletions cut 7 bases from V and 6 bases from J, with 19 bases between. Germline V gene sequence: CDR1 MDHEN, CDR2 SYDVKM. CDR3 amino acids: CASIKMGTPEANVLTF. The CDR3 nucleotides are TGTGCCAGCATTAAAATGGGGACTCCCGAGGCCAACGTCCTGACTTTC.

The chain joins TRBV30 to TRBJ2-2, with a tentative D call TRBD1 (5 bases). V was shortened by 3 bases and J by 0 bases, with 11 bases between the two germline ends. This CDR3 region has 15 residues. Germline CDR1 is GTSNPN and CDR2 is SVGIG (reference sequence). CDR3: CAWRPGIANTGELFF. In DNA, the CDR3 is TGTGCCTGGAGGCCAGGGATAGCGAACACCGGGGAGCTGTTTTTT. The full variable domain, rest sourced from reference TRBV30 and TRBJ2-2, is SQTIHQWPATLVQPVGSPLSLECTVEGTSNPNLYWYRQAAGRGLQLLFYSVGIGQISSEVPQNLSASRPQDRQFILSSKKLLLSDSGFYLCAWRPGIANTGELFFGEGSRLTVL.

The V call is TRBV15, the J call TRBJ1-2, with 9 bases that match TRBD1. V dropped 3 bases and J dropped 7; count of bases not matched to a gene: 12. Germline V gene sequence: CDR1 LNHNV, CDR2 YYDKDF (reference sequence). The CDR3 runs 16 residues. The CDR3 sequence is CATSSRPGTGKGGYTF. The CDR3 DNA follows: TGTGCCACCAGCAGCCGTCCCGGGACAGGGAAGGGTGGCTACACCTTC. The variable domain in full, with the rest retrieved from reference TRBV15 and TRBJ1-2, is DAMVIQNPRYQVTQFGKPVTLSCSQTLNHNVMYWYQQKSSQAPKLLFHYYDKDFNNEADTPDNFQSRRPNTSFCFLDIRSPGLGDTAMYLCATSSRPGTGKGGYTFGSGTRLTVV.

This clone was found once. The CDR3 nucleotides read TGTGCCAGCAGTGATAGAGCAGAGACCCAGTACTTC. Protein product: CASSDRAETQYF. The genes are TRBV25-1 and TRBJ2-5, with D hard to call. The V gene's germline CDR1 is MGHDK and CDR2 SYGVNS. Between the trimmed V and J ends, which lost 3 bases and 4 bases, there was a span of 6 bases. The CDR3 has 12 amino acids.

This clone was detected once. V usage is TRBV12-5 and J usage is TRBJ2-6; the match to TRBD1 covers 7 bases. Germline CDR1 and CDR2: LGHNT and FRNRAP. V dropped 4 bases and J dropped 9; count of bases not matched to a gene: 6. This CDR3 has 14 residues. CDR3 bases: TGTGCTAGTGGTTCACAGGGGTTAGGCAACGTCCTGACTTTC. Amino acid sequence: CASGSQGLGNVLTF.

In nucleotides, the CDR3 is TGTGCCAGCAGGCGTTTGATCAATCAGCCCCAGCATTTT. Encoded protein: CASRRLINQPQHF. This chain uses TRBV6-6 with TRBJ1-5; no clear D. This CDR3 region has 13 residues. Germline V gives CDR1 MNHNY, CDR2 SVGAGI (reference sequence). Trimming took off 6 bases at V and 3 bases at J, with 9 bases between the two ends.

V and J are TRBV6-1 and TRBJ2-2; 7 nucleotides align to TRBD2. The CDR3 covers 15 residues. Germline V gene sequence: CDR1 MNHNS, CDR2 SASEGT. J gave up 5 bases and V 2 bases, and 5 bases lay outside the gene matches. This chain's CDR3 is CASSERGGETGELFF. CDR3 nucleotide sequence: TGTGCCAGCAGTGAACGTGGGGGGGAGACCGGGGAGCTGTTTTTT.

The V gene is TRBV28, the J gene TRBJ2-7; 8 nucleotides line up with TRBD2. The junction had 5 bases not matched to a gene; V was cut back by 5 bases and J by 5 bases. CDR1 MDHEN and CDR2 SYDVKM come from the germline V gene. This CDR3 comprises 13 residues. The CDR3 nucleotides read TGTGCCAGCAGTCCGCCGGGAGGGCACGAGCAGTACTTC. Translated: CASSPPGGHEQYF.

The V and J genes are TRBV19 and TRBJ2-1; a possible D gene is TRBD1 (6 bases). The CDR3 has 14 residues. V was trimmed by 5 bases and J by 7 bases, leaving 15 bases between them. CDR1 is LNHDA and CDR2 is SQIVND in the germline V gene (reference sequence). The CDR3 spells CASSRTVEWNEQFF. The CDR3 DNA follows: TGTGCCAGTAGTCGGACAGTAGAATGGAATGAGCAGTTCTTC.

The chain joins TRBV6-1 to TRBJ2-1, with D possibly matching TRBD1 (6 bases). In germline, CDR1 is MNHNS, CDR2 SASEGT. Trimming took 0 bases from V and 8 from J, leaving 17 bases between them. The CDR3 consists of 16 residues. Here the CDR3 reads CASSEAPGARGDEQFF. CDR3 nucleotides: TGTGCCAGCAGTGAAGCGCCAGGGGCCAGAGGGGATGAGCAGTTCTTC.

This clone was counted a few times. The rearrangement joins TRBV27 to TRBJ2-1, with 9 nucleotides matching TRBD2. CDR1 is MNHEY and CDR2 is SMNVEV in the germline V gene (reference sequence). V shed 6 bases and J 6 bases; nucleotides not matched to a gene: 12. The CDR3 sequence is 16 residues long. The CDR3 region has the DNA TGTGCCAGCAGCCCACAGGGGCTAGCGGGATTCAATGAGCAGTTCTTC. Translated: CASSPQGLAGFNEQFF.

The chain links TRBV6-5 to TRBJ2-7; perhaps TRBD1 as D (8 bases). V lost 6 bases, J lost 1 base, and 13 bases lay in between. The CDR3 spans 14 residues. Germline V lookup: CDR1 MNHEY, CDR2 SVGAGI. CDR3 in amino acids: CASSTGGGSYEQYF. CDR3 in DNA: TGTGCCAGCAGCACAGGGGGAGGGTCCTACGAGCAGTACTTC.

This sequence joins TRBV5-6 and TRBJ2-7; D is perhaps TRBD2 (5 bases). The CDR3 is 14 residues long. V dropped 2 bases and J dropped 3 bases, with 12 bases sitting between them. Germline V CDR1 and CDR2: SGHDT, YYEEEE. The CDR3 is CASSFSPRGYEQYF. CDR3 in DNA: TGTGCCAGCAGCTTTTCCCCCCGGGGCTACGAGCAGTACTTC.

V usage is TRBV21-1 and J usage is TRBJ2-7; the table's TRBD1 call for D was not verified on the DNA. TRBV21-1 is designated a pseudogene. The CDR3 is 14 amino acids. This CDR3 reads CASSKDYTYYEQYF. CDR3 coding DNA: TGTGCCAGTAGCAAAGATTACACGTACTACGAGCAGTACTTC.

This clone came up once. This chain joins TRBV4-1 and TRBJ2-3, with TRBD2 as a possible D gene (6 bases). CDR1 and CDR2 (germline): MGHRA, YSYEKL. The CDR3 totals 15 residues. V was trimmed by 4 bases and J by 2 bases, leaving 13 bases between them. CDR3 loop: CASSPGGEHTDTQYF. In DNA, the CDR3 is TGCGCCAGCAGCCCCGGCGGGGAGCACACAGATACGCAGTATTTT.